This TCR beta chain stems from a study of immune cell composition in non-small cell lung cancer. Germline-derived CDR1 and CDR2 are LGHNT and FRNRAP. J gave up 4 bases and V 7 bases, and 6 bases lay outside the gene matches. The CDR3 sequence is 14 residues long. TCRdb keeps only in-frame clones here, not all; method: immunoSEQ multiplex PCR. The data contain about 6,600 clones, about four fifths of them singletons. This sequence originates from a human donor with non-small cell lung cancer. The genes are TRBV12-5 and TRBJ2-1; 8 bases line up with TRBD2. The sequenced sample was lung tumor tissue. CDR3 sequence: CASAGGARYNEQFF. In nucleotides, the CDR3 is TGTGCTAGTGCGGGAGGGGCGCGTTACAATGAGCAGTTCTTC.